This entry is about one T cell receptor (beta chain). The record originates from a study of control samples from healthy donors and cancer patients. This table comes from immunoSEQ multiplex PCR, and its TCRdb copy is limited to in-frame clones, with some not included. Of under 200,000 clones in the sample, approximately 96% were seen once. V lost 4 bases to trimming and J lost 3 bases, with 13 bases between them. CDR1 and CDR2 (germline): LGHNA, YNFKEQ. CDR3 length equals 15 residues. The chain uses TRBV4-2 and TRBJ1-5; the D gene is possibly TRBD1 (6 bases). The TCR originated in a woman aged 40 to 50 in good health. Sequences were obtained from blood. Here the CDR3 reads CASSPLAGDNQPQHF. DNA for the CDR3: TGTGCCAGCAGCCCTTTGGCAGGGGACAATCAGCCCCAGCATTTT.